This T cell receptor (beta chain) was observed in a study of cytomegalovirus exposure and HLA in healthy donors. Whole-study results and caveats: Presence/absence analyses assumed roughly uniform sequencing depth across donors, which may not hold. Altogether, 160 or so TCR beta chains were recorded as cytomegalovirus-associated. Most of the CMV-associated TCR beta chains (in a later analysis) appeared to be HLA-restricted. In vitro work confirmed that a few CMV-associated chains recognize CMV antigens.

PCR involved 60 Vbeta and 13 Jbeta primers. Libraries were prepared by immunoSEQ multiplex PCR; TCRdb keeps only in-frame clonotypes and omits some of them. Of some 150,000 clones in the sample, roughly 72% were seen once. This CDR3 spans 14 amino acids. CDR1 is SQVTM and CDR2 is ANQGSEA in the germline V gene. Trimming removed 8 bases from V and 4 bases from J; junction bases left unmatched: 8. As for this clone: The antigen is not known.

This clonotype was obtained from a man aged 30-40 years in good health and CMV-seronegative. V usage is TRBV29-1 and J usage is TRBJ2-1; TRBD2 matches 10 bases. What was sequenced was PBMCs. Here the CDR3 reads CSTLAGEKYNEQFF. The CDR3, as DNA: TGCAGCACCCTAGCGGGGGAGAAGTACAATGAGCAGTTCTTC.